This T cell receptor (beta chain) stems from a study of early T cells in non-severe SARS-CoV-2 infection. In the library, individual cDNA molecules carried attached unique molecular identifiers. TCRdb re-analysed the 5' RACE reads in MiXCR, keeping a single row per CDR3 protein. There are approximately 100,000 distinct CDR3 sequences in the sample; roughly 17% occur only once, and roughly 1.2% lies in the top ten. This clonotype was recorded at least ten times. Its antigen is currently unknown. CDR1 and CDR2 from the germline V gene are SGHDT and YYEEEE. The CDR3 is made up of 12 amino acids. The ends were cut back, 2 bases at V and 4 bases at J, with 7 bases in the middle. Overall study findings and caveats: In VDJdb matching, anti-spike CD8 responses were favored while private and CD4 specificities went missing.

Sequences were obtained from whole blood. The J gene is TRBJ2-7, the V gene TRBV5-6; D is unresolved. This clonotype was sampled from an adult who was a healthcare worker with PCR-confirmed SARS-CoV-2 infection or an uninfected control (not recorded which). The CDR3 is CASSLVGYEQYF. CDR3 bases: TGTGCCAGCAGCTTAGTTGGATACGAGCAGTACTTC.